The subject of this entry is one T cell receptor (beta chain). The antigen is undetermined. Primers for the PCR totalled 60 Vbeta and 13 Jbeta. TCRdb keeps only in-frame clones here, not all; method: immunoSEQ multiplex PCR. The data show some 190,000 clones, with roughly 80% seen just once and about 1.6% held by the top ten. This sample was included in a study of cytomegalovirus exposure and HLA in healthy donors. General study results and limits: Later analysis identified 16,951 TCR beta sequences associated with HLA alleles, using a false discovery rate threshold of 0.05. Researchers counted roughly 150 TCR beta chains as cytomegalovirus-associated. Being productive about 87% or about 30% of the time was typical of most TCR beta V segments in an earlier analysis.

V was clipped by 6 bases and J by 3 bases, with 12 bases between them. The CDR3 runs 13 residues. From germline, CDR1 is MNHEY and CDR2 SMNVEV (reference sequence). This rearrangement joins TRBV27 to TRBJ2-7; D perhaps matches TRBD1 (6 bases). Sequencing input: PBMCs. The receptor comes from a woman aged 18-35 years in good health and CMV-seronegative. CDR3 amino acids: CASRQGIGYEQYF. The CDR3 nucleotides read TGTGCCAGCAGACAGGGCATAGGCTACGAGCAGTACTTC.